The 17 T cell receptor beta chains below come from one sample, sequenced in a study of tumor-infiltrating lymphocytes in oesophageal squamous cell carcinoma. One entry per CDR3 protein, called by TCRdb with MiXCR from the PCR reads. The table records 15,000 to 20,000 distinct CDR3 sequences, 40% to 50% of them present only once. The source material was esophageal tumor tissue. These receptors were taken from a male donor with esophageal squamous cell carcinoma.

On this clonotype itself: Being one base from a much bigger clone, this may be a read error. V usage is TRBV10-1 and J usage is TRBJ2-1; 9 nucleotides align to TRBD1. The DNA end lines up better with TRBJ2-7; the J call may be wrong. This CDR3 has 15 residues. CDR1 and CDR2 from the germline V gene are WNHNN and SYGVQD (reference sequence). The CDR3 loop reads CASSSVGQGTNEQYF. The CDR3 region has the DNA TGCGCCAGCAGTTCAGTGGGACAGGGAACCAATGAGCAGTACTTC.

This clonotype appeared many times. One base away lies a much larger clone, so this may be a sequencing read error. The V call is TRBV19, the J call TRBJ2-3; D not resolved. The end of the DNA is better explained by TRBJ2-7, so the J call may be wrong. The CDR3 consists of 14 residues. From germline, CDR1 is LNHDA and CDR2 SQIVND (reference sequence). The CDR3 sequence is CASSILGSYNEQYF. For the CDR3, the DNA is TGTGCCAGTAGTATACTGGGCTCCTACAATGAGCAGTACTTC.

This clonotype is medium-sized in the sample. The chain is built from TRBV4-1 and TRBJ2-1; D is undetermined. The germline gives CDR1 MGHRA, CDR2 YSYEKL. The V gene lost 0 bases and the J gene lost 9 bases, with 6 bases spanning the gap. The CDR3 is 12 residues long. The CDR3 sequence is CASSQESSEQFF. CDR3 in DNA: TGCGCCAGCAGCCAAGAGTCGAGTGAGCAGTTCTTC.

A note on this clonotype: A much more abundant neighbour one base away suggests this may be a read error. The V gene is TRBV28, the J gene TRBJ2-1; 11 bases line up with TRBD2. V shed 5 bases, J shed 10 bases, and the junction held 10 bases outside the gene matches. Per germline, CDR1 MDHEN and CDR2 SYDVKM. This CDR3 region has 15 residues. CDR3 bases: TGTGCCAGCAGTAAGGGACTAGCGGTATCCTACGAGCAGTTCTTC. As protein: CASSKGLAVSYEQFF.

This clonotype was picked up many times. The gene calls are TRBV6-1 and TRBJ2-1; 14 bases fit TRBD2. The CDR3 is 20 residues long. Looked up from germline, CDR1 is MNHNS and CDR2 is SASEGT. V was clipped by 7 bases and J by 1 base; unmatched bases: 15. The CDR3 DNA is TGTGCCAGCACCAAACCTTCCGGGACTAGCGGGGGCTCATCCTACAATGAGCAGTTCTTC. Translation gives CASTKPSGTSGGSSYNEQFF.

This clonotype has ten or more counts. The J gene is TRBJ2-2, the V gene TRBV7-9, with D hard to call. The germline CDR1 and CDR2 sequences are SEHNR and FQNEAQ (reference sequence). The CDR3 is 12 residues long. V lost 3 bases and J 8 bases, leaving 7 bases between the germline ends. CDR3 sequence reads: CASSLATGELFF. As DNA, the CDR3 is TGTGCCAGCAGCTTGGCTACTGGGGAGCTGTTTTTT.

The rearrangement uses TRBV6-5 and TRBJ2-7; 13 positions agree with TRBD2. This CDR3 comprises 17 residues. The ends lost 4 bases at V and 0 bases at J; junction bases unmatched: 6. Germline lookup yields CDR1 MNHEY and CDR2 SVGAGI. CDR3: CASSWGLAGLSSYEQYF. In DNA, the CDR3 is TGTGCCAGCAGTTGGGGACTAGCGGGACTAAGCTCCTACGAGCAGTACTTC.

Notes on this clonotype: Germline is not matched at one junction end, which may reflect a read error. The rearrangement joins TRBV7-6 to TRBJ1-6; 8 bases are a match to TRBD1. CDR1 and CDR2 (germline): SGHVS, FNYEAQ. CDR3 length equals 13 residues. As DNA, the CDR3 is TGTGCTAGCAGCCTCTTGACAGGGGACGAGCAGTACTTT. Translated, it gives CASSLLTGDEQYF. Full variable domain (rest looked up from reference TRBV7-6 and TRBJ1-6): GAGVSQSPRYKVTKRGQDVALRCDPISGHVSLYWYRQALGQGPEFLTYFNYEAQQDKSGLPNDRFSAERPEGSISTLTIQRTEQRDSAMYRCASSLLTGDEQYFGNGTRLTVT.

This clonotype turned up a few times. The gene calls are TRBV7-3 and TRBJ2-5, with 9 bases fitting TRBD1. The end of the DNA is better explained by TRBJ2-7, so the J call may be wrong. CDR1 is SGHTA and CDR2 is FQGTGA in the germline V gene. This CDR3 comprises 16 residues. This CDR3 reads CASSLGSGTGSYEQYF. The CDR3 DNA sequence: TGTGCCAGCAGCCTAGGGTCAGGGACAGGGAGCTACGAGCAGTACTTC.

Sample share makes this clonotype medium-sized (0.01 to 0.1%). The V gene is TRBV7-6, the J gene TRBJ2-1; 10 nucleotides match TRBD2. Trimming at V came to 5 bases and at J to 5 bases, leaving 9 bases not matched to a gene. Germline assignment: CDR1 SGHVS and CDR2 FNYEAQ. The CDR3 length is 16 residues. The CDR3 coding sequence is TGTGCCAGCAGCCGGGGGGTAGCGGGGGGCAACAATGAGCAGTTCTTC. This encodes CASSRGVAGGNNEQFF.

On this clonotype itself: This is likely a read error, given that the CDR3 carries no conserved phenylalanine or tryptophan at its end. Because the CDR3's place on the DNA is in doubt, the DNA is left out and the CDR3 is given as listed by TCRdb. The chain is built from TRBV10-3 and TRBJ2-7; the tabulated D call, TRBD2, remains unverified against the DNA. Germline V gives CDR1 ENHRY, CDR2 SYGVKD. Counting both end residues, the CDR3 totals 17 amino acids. CDR3 loop: CAIRGTSGGGYEQYFGS.

The chain couples TRBV12-3 or TRBV12-4 to TRBJ2-3; perhaps TRBD2 as D (6 bases). V gave up 4 bases and J gave up 7 bases, with 12 bases separating them. This CDR3 contains 13 residues. The CDR3 spells CASSSGVRYTQYF. CDR3 in DNA: TGTGCCAGCAGTTCGGGGGTTCGGTATACGCAGTATTTT.

CDR3 bases: TGTGCCAGCAGCTTATTAGGGGGCGAAAGCACAGATACGCAGTATTTT. The encoded protein is CASSLLGGESTDTQYF. The rearrangement links TRBV7-3 to TRBJ2-3; 7 bases fit TRBD1. This CDR3 has 16 residues. Germline CDR1 SGHTA, CDR2 FQGTGA. With 2 bases clipped from V and 0 bases from J, the junction kept 5 bases outside the gene matches.

By share, this clonotype counts as medium-sized. V and J are TRBV6-1 and TRBJ1-1; D is perhaps TRBD1 (6 bases). Germline lookup yields CDR1 MNHNS and CDR2 SASEGT. The CDR3 is 13 residues long. Trimming shortened V by 4 bases and J by 1 base, and 7 bases separated the two germline ends. This CDR3 reads CASSATGNTEAFF. The DNA of the CDR3 is TGTGCCAGCAGTGCGACAGGGAACACTGAAGCTTTCTTT.

This clonotype was counted only a few times. The chain combines TRBV2 with TRBJ2-1; 8 bases match TRBD1. The J call may be faulty, since TRBJ2-7 better matches the DNA end. Germline CDR1 SNHLY, CDR2 FYNNEI. CDR3 size: 19 residues. CDR3 protein: CASSETWTGYLTIPYEQYF. In DNA, the CDR3 is TGTGCCAGCAGCGAAACCTGGACAGGGTATTTGACTATCCCCTACGAGCAGTACTTC.

This clonotype was counted only a few times. V is TRBV7-2 and J is TRBJ2-3; 9 positions match TRBD1. Germline CDR1 is SGHTA and CDR2 is FQGNSA. The ends lost 3 bases at V and 7 bases at J; junction bases unmatched: 5. CDR3 length equals 14 residues. As DNA, the CDR3 is TGTGCCAGCAGCTTGGGACAGGGAGGAAATACGCAGTATTTT. Amino acid sequence: CASSLGQGGNTQYF. Looking up the rest from reference TRBV7-2 and TRBJ2-3 gives the full variable domain: GAGVSQSPSNKVTEKGKDVELRCDPISGHTALYWYRQSLGQGLEFLIYFQGNSAPDKSGLPSDRFSAERTGGSVSTLTIQRTQQEDSAVYLCASSLGQGGNTQYFGPGTRLTVL.

The gene calls are TRBV19 and TRBJ1-5, with 8 bases identical to TRBD1. Germline assignment: CDR1 LNHDA and CDR2 SQIVND (reference sequence). This CDR3 spans 19 amino acids. V lost 9 bases and J lost 2; bases outside the gene matches: 21. The CDR3 DNA reads TGTGCCAGCACCCACTTACAGGGGGAAATTGATCGTGGCAATCAGCCCCAGCATTTT. Amino acids: CASTHLQGEIDRGNQPQHF.